This T cell receptor (beta chain) was sequenced for a study of persistence of HIV-infected CD4 T cells. The libraries were made with immunoSEQ version 4 in survey mode. Only in-frame clones appear in the TCRdb table, and some are missing; sequencing was by immunoSEQ multiplex PCR. The table has 40,000 to 55,000 clones, around 75% seen once. The CDR3 is 16 residues long. Looked up from germline, CDR1 is LNHDA and CDR2 is SQIVND (reference sequence). V lost 3 bases to trimming and J lost 4 bases; unmatched junction nucleotides: 8. Lysates of CMV-infected fibroblasts at 10 ug/mL stimulated these cells. Sorted nonresponding memory CD4+ T cells were CD40L-negative, CD69-negative, CD45RO-high. Suppressive ART was started during chronic HIV-1 infection in these adults. Notes on this clone: What it binds is not known.

Material: CD4+ T cells sorted from PBMCs after roughly 20-hour stimulation, obtained from a patient who received antiretroviral therapy. The sequence derives from an adult man with HIV who was CMV-seropositive. The rearrangement joins TRBV19 to TRBJ2-5; 10 bases are shared with TRBD2. The CDR3 here is CASSIGLAGVRETQYF. The CDR3 coding sequence is TGTGCCAGTAGTATTGGGCTAGCGGGAGTTCGAGAGACCCAGTACTTC.